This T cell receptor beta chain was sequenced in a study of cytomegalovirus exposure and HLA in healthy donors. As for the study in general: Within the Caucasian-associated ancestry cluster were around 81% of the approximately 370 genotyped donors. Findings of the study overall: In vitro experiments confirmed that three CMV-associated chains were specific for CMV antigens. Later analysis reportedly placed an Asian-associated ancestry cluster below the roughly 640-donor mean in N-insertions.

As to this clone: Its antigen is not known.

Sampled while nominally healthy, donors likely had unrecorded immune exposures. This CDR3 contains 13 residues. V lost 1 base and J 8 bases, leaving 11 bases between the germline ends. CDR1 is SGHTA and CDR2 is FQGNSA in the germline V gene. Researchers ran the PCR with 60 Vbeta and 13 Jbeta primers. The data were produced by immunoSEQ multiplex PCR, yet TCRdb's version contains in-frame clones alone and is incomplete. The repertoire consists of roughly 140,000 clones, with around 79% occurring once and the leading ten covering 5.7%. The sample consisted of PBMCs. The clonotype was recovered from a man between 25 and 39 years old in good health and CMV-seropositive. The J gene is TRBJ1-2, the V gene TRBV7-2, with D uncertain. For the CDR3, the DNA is TGTGCCAGCAGCTTAGAGGCGGCTAGCGGCTACACCTTC. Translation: CASSLEAASGYTF.